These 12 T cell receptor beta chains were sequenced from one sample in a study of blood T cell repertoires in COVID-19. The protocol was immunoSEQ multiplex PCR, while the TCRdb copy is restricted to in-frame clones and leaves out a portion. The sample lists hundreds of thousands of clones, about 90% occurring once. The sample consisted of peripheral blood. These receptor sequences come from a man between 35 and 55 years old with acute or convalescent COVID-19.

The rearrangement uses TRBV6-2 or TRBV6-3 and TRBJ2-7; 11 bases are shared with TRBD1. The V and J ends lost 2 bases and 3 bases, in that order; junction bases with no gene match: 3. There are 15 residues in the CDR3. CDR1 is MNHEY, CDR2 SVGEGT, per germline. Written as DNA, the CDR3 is TGTGCCAGCAGTTACCGGGACAGGGGGTTCTACGAGCAGTACTTC. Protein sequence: CASSYRDRGFYEQYF.

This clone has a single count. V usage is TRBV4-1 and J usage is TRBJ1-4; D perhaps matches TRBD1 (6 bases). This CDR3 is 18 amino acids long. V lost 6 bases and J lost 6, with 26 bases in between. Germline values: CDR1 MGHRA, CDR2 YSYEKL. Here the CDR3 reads CASRAAGGQPVRDEKLFF. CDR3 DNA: TGCGCCAGCAGAGCGGCCGGTGGACAGCCTGTGAGGGATGAAAAACTGTTTTTT.

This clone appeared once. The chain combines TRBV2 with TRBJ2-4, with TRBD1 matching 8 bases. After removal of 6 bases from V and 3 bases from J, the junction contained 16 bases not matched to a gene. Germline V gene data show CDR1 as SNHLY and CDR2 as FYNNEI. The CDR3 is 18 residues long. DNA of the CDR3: TGTGCCAGCAGCCATAGGATGATGGACAGGGCAGGCAAAAACATTCAGTACTTC. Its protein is CASSHRMMDRAGKNIQYF.

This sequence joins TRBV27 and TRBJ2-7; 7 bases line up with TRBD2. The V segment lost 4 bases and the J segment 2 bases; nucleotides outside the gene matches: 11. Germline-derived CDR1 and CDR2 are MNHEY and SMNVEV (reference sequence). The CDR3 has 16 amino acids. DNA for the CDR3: TGTGCCAGCAGTTCCACCGGACTAGGGCGCCCCTACGAGCAGTACTTC. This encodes CASSSTGLGRPYEQYF.

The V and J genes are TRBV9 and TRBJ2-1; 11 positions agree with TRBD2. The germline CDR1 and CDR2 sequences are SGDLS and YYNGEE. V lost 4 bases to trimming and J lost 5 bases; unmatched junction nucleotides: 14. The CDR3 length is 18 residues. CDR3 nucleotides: TGTGCCAGCAGCCTCCCCGGTGGTAGCGGGGGGGTTAACAATGAGCAGTTCTTC. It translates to CASSLPGGSGGVNNEQFF. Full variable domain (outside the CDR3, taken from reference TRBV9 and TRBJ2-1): DSGVTQTPKHLITATGQRVTLRCSPRSGDLSVYWYQQSLDQGLQFLIQYYNGEERAKGNILERFSAQQFPDLHSELNLSSLELGDSALYFCASSLPGGSGGVNNEQFFGPGTRLTVL.

Here the CDR3 reads CASSLGSGDTQYF. CDR3 DNA: TGTGCCAGCAGCTTGGGTAGCGGGGATACCCAGTACTTC. The V call is TRBV27, the J call TRBJ2-5; 8 nucleotides line up with TRBD2. Trimming at V came to 6 bases and at J to 8 bases, leaving 8 bases not matched to a gene. Germline CDR1 is MNHEY and CDR2 is SMNVEV (reference sequence). There are 13 residues in the CDR3.

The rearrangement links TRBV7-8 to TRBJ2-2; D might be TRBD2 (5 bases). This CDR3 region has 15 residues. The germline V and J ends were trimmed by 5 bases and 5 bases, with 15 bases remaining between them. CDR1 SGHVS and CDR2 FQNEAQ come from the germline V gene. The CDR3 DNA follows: TGTGCCAGCAGCATTGCCCGGCTAGCTACCGGGGAGCTGTTTTTT. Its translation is CASSIARLATGELFF.

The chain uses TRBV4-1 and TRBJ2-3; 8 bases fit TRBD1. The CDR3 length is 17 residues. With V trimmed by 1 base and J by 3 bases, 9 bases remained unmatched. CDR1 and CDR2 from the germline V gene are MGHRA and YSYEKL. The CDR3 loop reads CASSQAGQGFGTDTQYF. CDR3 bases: TGCGCCAGCAGCCAAGCAGGACAGGGATTTGGTACAGATACGCAGTATTTT.

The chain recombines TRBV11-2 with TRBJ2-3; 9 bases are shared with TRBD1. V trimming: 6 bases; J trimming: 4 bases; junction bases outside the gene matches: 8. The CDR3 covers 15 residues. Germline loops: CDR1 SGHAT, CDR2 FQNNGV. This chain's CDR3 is CASRSTGGTADTQYF. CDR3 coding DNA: TGTGCCAGCAGATCGACAGGGGGAACGGCAGATACGCAGTATTTT.

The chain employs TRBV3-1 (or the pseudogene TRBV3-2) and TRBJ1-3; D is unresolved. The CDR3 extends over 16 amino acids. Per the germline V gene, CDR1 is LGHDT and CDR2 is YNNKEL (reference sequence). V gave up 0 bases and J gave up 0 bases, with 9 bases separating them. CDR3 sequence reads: CASSQDLATSGNTIYF. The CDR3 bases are TGTGCCAGCAGCCAAGATTTAGCCACCTCTGGAAACACCATATATTTT.

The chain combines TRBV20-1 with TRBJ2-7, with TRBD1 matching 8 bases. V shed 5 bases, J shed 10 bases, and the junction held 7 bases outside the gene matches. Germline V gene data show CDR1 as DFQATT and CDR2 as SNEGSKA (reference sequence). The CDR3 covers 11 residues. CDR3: CSAQDRAYQYF. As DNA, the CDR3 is TGCAGTGCTCAGGACAGGGCGTATCAGTACTTC.

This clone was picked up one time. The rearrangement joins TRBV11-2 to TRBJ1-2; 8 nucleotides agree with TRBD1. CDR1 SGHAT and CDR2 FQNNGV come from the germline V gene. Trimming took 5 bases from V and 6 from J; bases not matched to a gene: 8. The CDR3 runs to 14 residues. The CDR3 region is CASSQTGVENGYTF. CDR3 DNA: TGTGCCAGCAGCCAGACAGGGGTCGAAAATGGCTACACCTTC. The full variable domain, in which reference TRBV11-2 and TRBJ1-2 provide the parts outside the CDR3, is EAGVAQSPRYKIIEKRQSVAFWCNPISGHATLYWYQQILGQGPKLLIQFQNNGVVDDSQLPKDRFSAERLKGVDSTLKIQPAKLEDSAVYLCASSQTGVENGYTFGSGTRLTVV.